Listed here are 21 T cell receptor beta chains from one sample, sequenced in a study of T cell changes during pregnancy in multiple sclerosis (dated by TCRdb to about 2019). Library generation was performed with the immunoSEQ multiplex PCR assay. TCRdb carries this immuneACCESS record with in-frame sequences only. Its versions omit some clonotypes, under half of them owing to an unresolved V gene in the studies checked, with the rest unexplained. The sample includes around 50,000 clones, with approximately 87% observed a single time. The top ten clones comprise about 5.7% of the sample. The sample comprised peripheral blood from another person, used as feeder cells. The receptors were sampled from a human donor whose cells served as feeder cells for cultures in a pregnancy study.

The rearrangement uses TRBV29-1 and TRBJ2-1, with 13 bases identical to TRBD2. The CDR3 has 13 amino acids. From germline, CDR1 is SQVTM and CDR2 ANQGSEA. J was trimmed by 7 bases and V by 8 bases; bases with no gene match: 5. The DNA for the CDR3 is TGCAGCCAAAGACTAGCGGGGGGTAATGAGCAGTTCTTC. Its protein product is CSQRLAGGNEQFF.

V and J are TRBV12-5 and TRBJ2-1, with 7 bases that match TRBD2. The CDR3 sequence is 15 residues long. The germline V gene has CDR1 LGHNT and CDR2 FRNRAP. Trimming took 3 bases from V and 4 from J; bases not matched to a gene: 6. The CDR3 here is CASGFTLAEYNEQFF. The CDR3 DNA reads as TGTGCTAGTGGTTTTACGCTAGCGGAGTACAATGAGCAGTTCTTC.

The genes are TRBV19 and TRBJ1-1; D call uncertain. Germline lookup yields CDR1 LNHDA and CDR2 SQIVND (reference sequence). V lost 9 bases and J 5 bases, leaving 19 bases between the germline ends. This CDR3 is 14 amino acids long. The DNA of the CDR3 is TGTGCCAGCCAAAGTTATCACCATGGTACTGAAGCTTTCTTT. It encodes CASQSYHHGTEAFF. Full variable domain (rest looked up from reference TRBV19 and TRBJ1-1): DGGITQSPKYLFRKEGQNVTLSCEQNLNHDAMYWYRQDPGQGLRLIYYSQIVNDFQKGDIAEGYSVSREKKESFPLTVTSAQKNPTAFYLCASQSYHHGTEAFFGQGTRLTVV.

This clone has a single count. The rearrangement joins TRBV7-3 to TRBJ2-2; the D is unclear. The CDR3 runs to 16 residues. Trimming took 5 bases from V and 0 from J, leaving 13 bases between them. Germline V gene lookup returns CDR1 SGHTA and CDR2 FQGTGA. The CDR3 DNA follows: TGTGCCAGCAGCCAATCCCCGATCCCGAACACCGGGGAGCTGTTTTTT. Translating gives CASSQSPIPNTGELFF.

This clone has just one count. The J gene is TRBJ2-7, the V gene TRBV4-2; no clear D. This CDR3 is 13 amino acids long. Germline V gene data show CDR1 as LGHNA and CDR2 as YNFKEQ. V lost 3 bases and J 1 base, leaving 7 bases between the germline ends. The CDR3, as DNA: TGTGCCAGCAGCCAGGTTGATTCCTACGAGCAGTACTTC. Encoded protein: CASSQVDSYEQYF.

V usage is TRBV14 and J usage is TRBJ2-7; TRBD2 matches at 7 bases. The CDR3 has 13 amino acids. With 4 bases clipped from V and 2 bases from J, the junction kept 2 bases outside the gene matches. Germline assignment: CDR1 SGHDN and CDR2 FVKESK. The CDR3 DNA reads TGTGCCAGCAGCCGGGGGGGGGCCTACGAGCAGTACTTC. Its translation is CASSRGGAYEQYF.

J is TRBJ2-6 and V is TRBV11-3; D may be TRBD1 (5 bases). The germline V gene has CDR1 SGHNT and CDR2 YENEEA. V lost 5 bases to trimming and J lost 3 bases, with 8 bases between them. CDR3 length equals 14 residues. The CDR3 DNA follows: TGTGCCAGCAGCCTGGGGCGTGGGGCCAACGTCCTGACTTTC. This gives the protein CASSLGRGANVLTF.

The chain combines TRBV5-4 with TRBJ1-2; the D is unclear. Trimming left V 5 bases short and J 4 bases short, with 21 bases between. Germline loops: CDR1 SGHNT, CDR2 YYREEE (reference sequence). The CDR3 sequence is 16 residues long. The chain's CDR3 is CASRSYLPGKTYGYTF. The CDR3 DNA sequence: TGTGCCAGCAGAAGTTACTTACCAGGAAAGACCTATGGCTACACCTTC. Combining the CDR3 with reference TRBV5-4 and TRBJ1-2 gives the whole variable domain ETGVTQSPTHLIKTRGQQVTLRCSSQSGHNTVSWYQQALGQGPQFIFQYYREEENGRGNFPPRFSGLQFPNYSSELNVNALELDDSALYLCASRSYLPGKTYGYTFGSGTRLTVV.

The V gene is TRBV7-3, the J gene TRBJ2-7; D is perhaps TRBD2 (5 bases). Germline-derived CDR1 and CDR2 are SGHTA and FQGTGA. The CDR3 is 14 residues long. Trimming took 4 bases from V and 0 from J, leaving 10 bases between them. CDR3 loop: CASSSGGPSYEQYF. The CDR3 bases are TGTGCCAGCAGCTCCGGAGGTCCCTCCTACGAGCAGTACTTC.

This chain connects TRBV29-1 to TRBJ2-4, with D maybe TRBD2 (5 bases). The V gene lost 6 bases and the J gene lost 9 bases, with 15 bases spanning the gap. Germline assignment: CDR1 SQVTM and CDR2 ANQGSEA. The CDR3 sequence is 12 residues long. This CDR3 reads CSVARPSGIQYF. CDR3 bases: TGCAGCGTCGCCCGACCGAGCGGCATTCAGTACTTC.

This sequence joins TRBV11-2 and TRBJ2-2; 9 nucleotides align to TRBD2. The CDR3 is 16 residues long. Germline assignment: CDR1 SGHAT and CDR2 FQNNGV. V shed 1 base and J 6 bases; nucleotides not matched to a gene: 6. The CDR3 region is CASSLGPGLASGELFF. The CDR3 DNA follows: TGTGCCAGCAGCTTAGGGCCGGGACTAGCTTCCGGGGAGCTGTTTTTT.

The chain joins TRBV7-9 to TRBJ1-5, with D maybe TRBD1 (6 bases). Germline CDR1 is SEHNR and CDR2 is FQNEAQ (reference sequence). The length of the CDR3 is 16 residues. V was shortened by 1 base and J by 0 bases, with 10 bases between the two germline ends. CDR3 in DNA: TGTGCCAGCAGCTTAGGCGGACAGTTTAGCAATCAGCCCCAGCATTTT. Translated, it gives CASSLGGQFSNQPQHF.

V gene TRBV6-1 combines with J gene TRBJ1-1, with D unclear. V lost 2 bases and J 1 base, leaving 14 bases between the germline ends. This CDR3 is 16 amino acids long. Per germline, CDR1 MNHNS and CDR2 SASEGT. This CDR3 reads CASSESGTLGNTEAFF. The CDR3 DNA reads TGTGCCAGCAGTGAATCGGGAACTCTCGGGAACACTGAAGCTTTCTTT.

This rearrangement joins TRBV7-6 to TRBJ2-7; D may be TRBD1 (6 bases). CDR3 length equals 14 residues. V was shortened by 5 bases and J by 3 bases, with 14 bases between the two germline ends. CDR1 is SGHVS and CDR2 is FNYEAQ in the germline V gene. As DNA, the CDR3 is TGTGCCAGCAGCCCCTTCGGACAGAGCTACGAGCAGTACTTC. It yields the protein CASSPFGQSYEQYF. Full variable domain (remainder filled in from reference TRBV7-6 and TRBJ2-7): GAGVSQSPRYKVTKRGQDVALRCDPISGHVSLYWYRQALGQGPEFLTYFNYEAQQDKSGLPNDRFSAERPEGSISTLTIQRTEQRDSAMYRCASSPFGQSYEQYFGPGTRLTVT.

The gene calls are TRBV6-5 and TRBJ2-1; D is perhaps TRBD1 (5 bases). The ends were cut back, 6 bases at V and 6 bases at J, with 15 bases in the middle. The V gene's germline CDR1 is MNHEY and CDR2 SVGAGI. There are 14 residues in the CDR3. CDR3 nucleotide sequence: TGTGCCAGCAGGTCCCCCCCAGGGTTCAATGAGCAGTTCTTC. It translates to CASRSPPGFNEQFF.

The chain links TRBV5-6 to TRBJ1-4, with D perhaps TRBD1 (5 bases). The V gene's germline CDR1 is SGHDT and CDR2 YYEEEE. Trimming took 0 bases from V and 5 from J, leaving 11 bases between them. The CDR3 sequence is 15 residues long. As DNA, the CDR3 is TGTGCCAGCAGCTTGGAAGGGGCTACAAATGAAAAACTGTTTTTT. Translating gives CASSLEGATNEKLFF.

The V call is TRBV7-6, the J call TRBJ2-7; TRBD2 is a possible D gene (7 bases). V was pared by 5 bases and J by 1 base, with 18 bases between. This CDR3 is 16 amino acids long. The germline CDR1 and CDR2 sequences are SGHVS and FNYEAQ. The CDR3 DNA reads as TGTGCCAGCAGCCCGATGGGGAGGGGGAAATCCTACGAGCAGTACTTC. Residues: CASSPMGRGKSYEQYF.

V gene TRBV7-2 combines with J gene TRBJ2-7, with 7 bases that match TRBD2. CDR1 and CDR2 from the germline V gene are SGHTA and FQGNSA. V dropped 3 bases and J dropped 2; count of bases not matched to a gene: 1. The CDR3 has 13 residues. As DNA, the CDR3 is TGTGCCAGCAGCTTTGCGGGAGCCTACGAGCAGTACTTC. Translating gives CASSFAGAYEQYF.

DNA for the CDR3: TGTGCCAGCAGCGAATCCGTAGCGGGGGGCCAAGAGACCCAGTACTTC. Translating gives CASSESVAGGQETQYF. V gene TRBV7-9 combines with J gene TRBJ2-5, with 10 bases matching TRBD2. This CDR3 is 16 amino acids long. Looked up from germline, CDR1 is SEHNR and CDR2 is FQNEAQ (reference sequence). With 5 bases clipped from V and 1 base from J, the junction kept 7 bases outside the gene matches.

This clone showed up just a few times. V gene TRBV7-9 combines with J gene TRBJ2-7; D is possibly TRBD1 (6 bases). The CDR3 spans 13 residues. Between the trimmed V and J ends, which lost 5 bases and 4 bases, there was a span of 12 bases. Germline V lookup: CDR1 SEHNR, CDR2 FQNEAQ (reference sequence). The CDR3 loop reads CASSATTGYEQYF. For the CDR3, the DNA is TGTGCCAGCAGCGCTACCACAGGGTACGAGCAGTACTTC.

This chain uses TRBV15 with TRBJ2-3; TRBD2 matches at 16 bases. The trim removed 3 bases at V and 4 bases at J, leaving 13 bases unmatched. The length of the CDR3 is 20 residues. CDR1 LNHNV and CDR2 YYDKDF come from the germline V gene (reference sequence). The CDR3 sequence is CATSRGLAGGLFDRPDTQYF. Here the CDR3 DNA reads TGTGCCACCAGCAGGGGACTAGCGGGGGGGTTGTTCGATCGTCCAGATACGCAGTATTTT. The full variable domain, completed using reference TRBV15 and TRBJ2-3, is DAMVIQNPRYQVTQFGKPVTLSCSQTLNHNVMYWYQQKSSQAPKLLFHYYDKDFNNEADTPDNFQSRRPNTSFCFLDIRSPGLGDTAMYLCATSRGLAGGLFDRPDTQYFGPGTRLTVL.